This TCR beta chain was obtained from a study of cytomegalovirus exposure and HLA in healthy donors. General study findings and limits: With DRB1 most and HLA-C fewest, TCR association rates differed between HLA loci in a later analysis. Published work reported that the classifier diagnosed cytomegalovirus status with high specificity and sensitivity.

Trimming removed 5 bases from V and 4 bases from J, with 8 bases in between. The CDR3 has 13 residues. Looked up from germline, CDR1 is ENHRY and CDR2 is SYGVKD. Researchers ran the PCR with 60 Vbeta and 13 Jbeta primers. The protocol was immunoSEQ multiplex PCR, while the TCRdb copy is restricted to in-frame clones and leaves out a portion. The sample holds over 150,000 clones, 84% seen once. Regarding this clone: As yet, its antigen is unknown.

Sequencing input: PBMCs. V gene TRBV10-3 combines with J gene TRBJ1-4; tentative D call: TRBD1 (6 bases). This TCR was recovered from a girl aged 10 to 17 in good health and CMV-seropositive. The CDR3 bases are TGTGCCATCAGTAGGGACATTAATGAAAAACTGTTTTTT. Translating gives CAISRDINEKLFF.